Below, 3 T cell receptor beta chains from the same sample are listed, as sequenced in a study of cytomegalovirus exposure and HLA in healthy donors. Libraries were prepared by immunoSEQ multiplex PCR; TCRdb keeps only in-frame clonotypes and omits some of them. The data contain about 140,000 clones, about 90% of them singletons. The material sequenced was PBMCs. These TCRs come from a woman between 18 and 29 years old in good health and CMV-seropositive.

In this sample, this clone turned up once. This sequence joins TRBV28 and TRBJ1-1; TRBD1 is a possible D gene (6 bases). V lost 10 bases, J lost 3 bases, and 12 bases lay in between. From germline, CDR1 is MDHEN and CDR2 SYDVKM. The length of the CDR3 is 12 residues. CDR3 coding DNA: TGTGCCATATTTAGGGGGTACACTGAAGCTTTCTTT. As protein: CAIFRGYTEAFF.

This clone was recorded only once. The chain is built from TRBV7-9 and TRBJ1-3; no clear D gene. The germline V gene has CDR1 SEHNR and CDR2 FQNEAQ (reference sequence). V lost 1 base to trimming and J lost 3 bases, with 7 bases between them. The CDR3 is made up of 14 amino acids. CDR3 nucleotide sequence: TGTGCCAGCAGCTTAGGCGCTCTTGGAAACACCATATATTTT. Its protein product is CASSLGALGNTIYF.

The chain combines TRBV4-2 with TRBJ2-1; TRBD2 aligns across 8 bases. Germline-derived CDR1 and CDR2 are LGHNA and YNFKEQ. CDR3 length equals 16 residues. With 1 base clipped from V and 8 bases from J, the junction kept 10 bases outside the gene matches. CDR3 residues: CASSQGSRGGLYEQFF. The CDR3 nucleotides are TGTGCCAGCAGCCAAGGAAGCCGGGGGGGCTTGTATGAGCAGTTCTTC.